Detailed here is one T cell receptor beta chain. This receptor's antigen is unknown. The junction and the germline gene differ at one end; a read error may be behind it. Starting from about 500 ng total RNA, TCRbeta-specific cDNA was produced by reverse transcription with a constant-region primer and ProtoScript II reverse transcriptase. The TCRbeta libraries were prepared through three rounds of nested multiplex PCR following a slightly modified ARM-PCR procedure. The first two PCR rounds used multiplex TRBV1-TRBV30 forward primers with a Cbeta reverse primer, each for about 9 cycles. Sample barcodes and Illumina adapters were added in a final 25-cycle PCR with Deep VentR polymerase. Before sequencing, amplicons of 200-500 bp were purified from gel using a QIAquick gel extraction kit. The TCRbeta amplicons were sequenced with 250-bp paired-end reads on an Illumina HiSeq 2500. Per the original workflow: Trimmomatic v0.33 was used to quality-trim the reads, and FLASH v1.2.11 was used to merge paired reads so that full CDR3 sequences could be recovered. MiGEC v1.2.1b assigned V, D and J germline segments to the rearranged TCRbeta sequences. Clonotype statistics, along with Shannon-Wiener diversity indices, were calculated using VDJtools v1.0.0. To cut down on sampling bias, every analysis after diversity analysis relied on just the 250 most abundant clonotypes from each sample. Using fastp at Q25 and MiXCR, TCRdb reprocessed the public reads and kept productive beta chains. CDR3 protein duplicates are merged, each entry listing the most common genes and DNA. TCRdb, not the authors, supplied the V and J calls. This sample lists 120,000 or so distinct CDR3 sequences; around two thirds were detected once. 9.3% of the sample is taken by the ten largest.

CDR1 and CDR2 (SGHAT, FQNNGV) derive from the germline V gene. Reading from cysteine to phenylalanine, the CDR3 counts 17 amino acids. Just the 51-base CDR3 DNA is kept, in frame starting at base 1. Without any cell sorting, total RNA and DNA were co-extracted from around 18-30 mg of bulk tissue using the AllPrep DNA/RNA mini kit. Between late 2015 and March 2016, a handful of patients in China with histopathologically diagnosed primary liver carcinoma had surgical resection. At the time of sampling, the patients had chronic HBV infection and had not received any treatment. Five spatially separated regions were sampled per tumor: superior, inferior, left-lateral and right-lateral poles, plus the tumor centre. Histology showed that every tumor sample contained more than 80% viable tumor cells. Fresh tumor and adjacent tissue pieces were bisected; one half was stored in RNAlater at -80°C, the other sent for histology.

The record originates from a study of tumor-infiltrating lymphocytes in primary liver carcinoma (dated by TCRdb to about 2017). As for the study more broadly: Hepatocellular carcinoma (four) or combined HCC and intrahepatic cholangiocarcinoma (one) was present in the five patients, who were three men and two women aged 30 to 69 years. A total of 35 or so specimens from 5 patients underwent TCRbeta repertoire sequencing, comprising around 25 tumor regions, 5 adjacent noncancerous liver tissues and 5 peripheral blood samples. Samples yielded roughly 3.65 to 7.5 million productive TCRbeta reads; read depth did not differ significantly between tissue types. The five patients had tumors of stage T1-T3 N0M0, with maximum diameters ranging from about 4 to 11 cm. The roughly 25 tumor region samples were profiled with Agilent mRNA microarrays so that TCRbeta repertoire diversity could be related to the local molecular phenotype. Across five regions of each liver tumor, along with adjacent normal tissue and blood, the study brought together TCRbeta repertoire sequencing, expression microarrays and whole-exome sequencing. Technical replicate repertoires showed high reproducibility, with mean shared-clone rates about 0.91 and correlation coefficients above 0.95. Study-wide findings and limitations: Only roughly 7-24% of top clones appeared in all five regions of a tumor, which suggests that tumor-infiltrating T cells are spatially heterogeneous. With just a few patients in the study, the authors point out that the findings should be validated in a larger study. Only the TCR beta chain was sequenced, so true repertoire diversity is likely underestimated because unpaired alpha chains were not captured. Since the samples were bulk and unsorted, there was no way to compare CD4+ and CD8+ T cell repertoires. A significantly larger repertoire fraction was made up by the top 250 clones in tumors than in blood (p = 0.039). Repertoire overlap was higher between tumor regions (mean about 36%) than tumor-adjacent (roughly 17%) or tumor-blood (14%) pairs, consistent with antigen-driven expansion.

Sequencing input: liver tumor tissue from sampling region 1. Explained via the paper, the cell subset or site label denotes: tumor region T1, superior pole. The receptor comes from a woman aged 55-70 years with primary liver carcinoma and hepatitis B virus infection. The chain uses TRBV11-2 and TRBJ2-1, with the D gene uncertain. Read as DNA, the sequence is TGTGTCAGCAGCTTTACCACACTGAGGATCTCCTACAATGAGCAGTTCTTC. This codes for CVSSFTTLRISYNEQFF.